Each of the 24 T cell receptor beta chains below was sequenced from the same sample in a study of CXCR3-negative and CXCR3-positive naive CD8 T cells (dated by TCRdb to about 2019). Instrument used: NextSeq 550. The Human TCR Profiling Kit (MiLaboratory) was used to prepare UMI-labeled 5' RACE TRB cDNA libraries. TCRdb reprocessed the reads; each CDR3 protein sequence makes one entry, and DNA is unavailable. This sample's table has entries for over 35,000 distinct CDR3 sequences. Of the sample, approximately 15% is held by the ten largest clones. Sequencing was carried out using memory CD8+ T cells from blood. Explained via the paper, the cell subset or site label denotes: conventional CD8+ memory T cells (TMEM), sorted as controls. The source is a human donor in good health. Some clones in this sample may be carry-over from other donors' samples.

This rearrangement joins TRBV6-5 to TRBJ2-7; as DNA is missing, the TRBD2 call by TCRdb cannot be tested. Germline CDR1 MNHEY, CDR2 SVGAGI. The CDR3 contains 13 residues. CDR3 protein: CATKPGGLVEQYF.

The chain combines TRBV21-1 with TRBJ1-2; there is no DNA to check the TCRdb D call of TRBD1. TRBV21-1 is assigned pseudogene status. There are 15 residues in the CDR3. The CDR3 region is CASSKVPSKGDGYTF.

Its frequency marks this clonotype as medium-sized (0.01 to 0.1%). This chain joins TRBV6-2 or TRBV6-3 and TRBJ2-1; absent DNA, TCRdb's TRBD1 call cannot be checked. From germline, CDR1 is MNHEY and CDR2 SVGEGT. This CDR3 is 14 amino acids long. This chain's CDR3 is CASSPRDTYNEQFF.

The rearrangement joins TRBV20-1 to TRBJ1-5. This CDR3 spans 13 amino acids. Germline-derived CDR1 and CDR2 are DFQATT and SNEGSKA (reference sequence). CDR3 protein: CSATDREAQPQHF.

The rearrangement uses TRBV6-4 and TRBJ2-1; TCRdb's D call of TRBD2 is untestable without DNA. The CDR3 runs to 16 residues. Germline V gene sequence: CDR1 MRHNA, CDR2 SNTAGT. This chain's CDR3 is CASSDSASGGAHEQFF.

The V gene is TRBV29-1, the J gene TRBJ2-7. This CDR3 comprises 12 residues. Per the germline V gene, CDR1 is SQVTM and CDR2 is ANQGSEA. The chain's CDR3 is CSVAISSYEQYF.

This clonotype is labeled medium-sized based on frequency. The CDR3 sequence: CASSDKGSSYNEQFF. The V call is TRBV6-4, the J call TRBJ2-1. From germline, CDR1 is MRHNA and CDR2 SNTAGT. This CDR3 is 15 amino acids long.

The V and J genes are TRBV29-1 and TRBJ1-1. The CDR3 consists of 12 residues. From germline, CDR1 is SQVTM and CDR2 ANQGSEA. CDR3 in amino acids: CSVPFEGAEAFF.

V usage is TRBV29-1 and J usage is TRBJ2-3; the D call of TRBD2 rests on TCRdb alone, since no DNA is present to check it. Germline CDR1 reads SQVTM; CDR2 reads ANQGSEA. CDR3 length equals 15 residues. The CDR3 loop reads CSVEDISGGPRADRF.

The chain joins TRBV15 to TRBJ2-5; the TRBD2 assignment by TCRdb is unverifiable without DNA. Germline values: CDR1 LNHNV, CDR2 YYDKDF (reference sequence). This CDR3 comprises 14 residues. The CDR3 region is CATSRDGTEETQYF.

CDR3 sequence reads: CASSHRRGGGTGELFF. V gene TRBV11-2 combines with J gene TRBJ2-2; the TCRdb D gene call, TRBD2, has no DNA to confirm it. This CDR3 comprises 16 residues. Germline lookup yields CDR1 SGHAT and CDR2 FQNNGV.

The rearrangement links TRBV7-8 to TRBJ1-2. The CDR3 is 15 residues long. Germline V gives CDR1 SGHVS, CDR2 FQNEAQ. The CDR3 is CASSLGGRGRDGYTF.

This chain links TRBV9 with TRBJ1-4. Germline CDR1 is SGDLS and CDR2 is YYNGEE. The CDR3 runs to 14 residues. The CDR3 reads CASSVDGSSEKLFF.

The chain joins TRBV2 to TRBJ2-7; TCRdb's D gene call, TRBD2, goes unchecked for lack of DNA. The germline V gene encodes CDR1 SNHLY and CDR2 FYNNEI. The length of the CDR3 is 14 residues. The CDR3 here is CASKTEPGEYEQYF. Full variable domain (rest looked up from reference TRBV2 and TRBJ2-7): EPEVTQTPSHQVTQMGQEVILRCVPISNHLYFYWYRQILGQKVEFLVSFYNNEISEKSEIFDDQFSVERPDGSNFTLKIRSTKLEDSAMYFCASKTEPGEYEQYFGPGTRLTVT.

The gene calls are TRBV28 and TRBJ2-1. Germline V lookup: CDR1 MDHEN, CDR2 SYDVKM. The CDR3 contains 15 residues. CDR3 region: CASSLQKDLRYEQFF.

The rearrangement uses TRBV2 and TRBJ2-7; the D call from TCRdb, TRBD2, cannot be confirmed without DNA. CDR3 size: 13 residues. Germline V gives CDR1 SNHLY, CDR2 FYNNEI. CDR3 loop: CATRTERDYEQYF.

The chain carries TRBV13 and TRBJ2-2; checking the TCRdb D call of TRBD2 is not possible without DNA. This CDR3 contains 16 residues. Germline V CDR1 and CDR2: PRHDT, FYEKMQ (reference sequence). The CDR3: CASSRLAGGVAGELFF. The entire variable domain, with the rest obtained from reference TRBV13 and TRBJ2-2, is as follows: AAGVIQSPRHLIKEKRETATLKCYPIPRHDTVYWYQQGPGQDPQFLISFYEKMQSDKGSIPDRFSAQQFSDYHSELNMSSLELGDSALYFCASSRLAGGVAGELFFGEGSRLTVL.

The gene calls are TRBV7-6 and TRBJ2-3; TCRdb lists TRBD1, though no DNA is available to test this call. CDR3 size: 16 residues. The V gene's germline CDR1 is SGHVS and CDR2 FNYEAQ. The CDR3 loop reads CASSYTPRGGGDTQYF.

The chain joins TRBV20-1 to TRBJ1-2; TCRdb proposes TRBD1, but this gene call is untestable without DNA. The CDR3 has 16 residues. CDR1 is DFQATT and CDR2 is SNEGSKA in the germline V gene (reference sequence). The CDR3 sequence: CSARDDRGLYDYGYTF.

The rearrangement links TRBV7-3 to TRBJ2-1; with no DNA, the TCRdb D assignment of TRBD2 cannot be verified. There are 16 residues in the CDR3. Germline V CDR1 and CDR2: SGHTA, FQGTGA. CDR3: CASSPGTSGADNEQFF.

The genes are TRBV28 and TRBJ2-7; TCRdb gives TRBD1 as the D gene, but with no DNA this cannot be confirmed. Germline values: CDR1 MDHEN, CDR2 SYDVKM. The CDR3 sequence is 13 residues long. The CDR3 region is CASSFSIRGEQYF.

The chain combines TRBV7-2 with TRBJ2-3. Germline CDR1 reads SGHTA; CDR2 reads FQGNSA. The CDR3 runs to 15 residues. CDR3 region: CASSLLMSGTDTQYF.

The chain has TRBV5-1 and TRBJ2-1; TCRdb calls TRBD1, which cannot be checked without DNA. This CDR3 spans 12 amino acids. CDR1 and CDR2 from the germline V gene are SGHRS and YFSETQ. CDR3 in amino acids: CASSRGYNEQFF. Based on the CDR3 plus reference TRBV5-1 and TRBJ2-1, the full variable domain is KAGVTQTPRYLIKTRGQQVTLSCSPISGHRSVSWYQQTPGQGLQFLFEYFSETQRNKGNFPGRFSGRQFSNSRSEMNVSTLELGDSALYLCASSRGYNEQFFGPGTRLTVL.

This chain links TRBV28 with TRBJ2-7; as DNA is missing, the TRBD1 call by TCRdb cannot be tested. Germline V gene sequence: CDR1 MDHEN, CDR2 SYDVKM. This CDR3 has 14 amino acids. The CDR3: CASRDVTDSWEQYF.